The 28 T cell receptor beta chains given below trace back to one sample, sequenced in a study of identical twins. MiXCR was run by TCRdb on the 5' RACE reads, yielding one entry per CDR3 protein. Of about 260,000 distinct CDR3 sequences detected, approximately 7% appear once; the ten largest clones hold roughly 3.6%. These records were also assigned to another study, of yellow fever vaccine responses in identical twins.

The sequencing sample was made of memory (CD45RO+) T cells sorted from blood. These receptors were collected from a woman under 30 in good health.

This clonotype was counted at least ten times. This sequence joins TRBV10-2 and TRBJ2-7; TRBD1 agrees at 7 bases. Germline V gene sequence: CDR1 WSHSY, CDR2 SAAADI. Trimming at V came to 6 bases and at J to 0 bases, leaving 8 bases not matched to a gene. This CDR3 comprises 15 residues. The DNA of the CDR3 is TGCGCCAGCAGCCCGACAGGGTACCCCTCCTACGAGCAGTACGTC. Amino acid sequence: CASSPTGYPSYEQYV.

The chain carries TRBV24-1 and TRBJ2-3, with D perhaps TRBD2 (6 bases). Per germline, CDR1 KGHDR and CDR2 SFDVKD. V was clipped by 7 bases and J by 2 bases, with 6 bases between them. CDR3 length: 12 amino acids. CDR3 sequence: CATRGLTDTQYF. CDR3 coding DNA: TGTGCCACCAGGGGACTCACAGATACGCAGTATTTT.

In this sample, this clonotype turned up many times. This chain's CDR3 is CASSLDGKNTGELFF. The DNA for the CDR3 is TGCGCCAGCAGCTTGGACGGAAAAAACACCGGGGAGCTGTTTTTT. This chain links TRBV5-1 with TRBJ2-2; no definite D call. The CDR3 runs to 15 residues. Germline V gene sequence: CDR1 SGHRS, CDR2 YFSETQ. The germline V and J ends were trimmed by 0 bases and 2 bases, with 8 bases remaining between them.

The chain employs TRBV2 and TRBJ2-2; 8 bases align to TRBD2. The CDR3 sequence is 15 residues long. In germline, CDR1 is SNHLY, CDR2 FYNNEI. Trimming took 6 bases from V and 7 from J; bases not matched to a gene: 10. CDR3 DNA sequence: TGTGCCAGCAGACCCCGGCGGGAGGAAGTCGGGGAGCTGTTTTTT. This codes for CASRPRREEVGELFF.

This clonotype was seen only a few times. This chain connects TRBV12-3 or TRBV12-4 to TRBJ2-3; a possible D gene is TRBD1 (6 bases). Trimming took off 6 bases at V and 1 base at J, with 17 bases between the two ends. The CDR3 totals 16 residues. CDR3 residues: CASSPGQYSGTDTQYF. The CDR3 DNA follows: TGTGCCAGCAGCCCAGGACAGTATTCTGGCACAGATACGCAGTATTTT.

This clonotype has more than one count but fewer than ten. This chain joins TRBV24-1 and TRBJ1-3; D gene ambiguous. V dropped 4 bases and J dropped 0 bases, with 6 bases sitting between them. Germline CDR1 reads KGHDR; CDR2 reads SFDVKD. The length of the CDR3 is 14 residues. The CDR3 DNA reads as TGTGCCACCAGTGAGGGCTACTCTGGAAACACCATATATTTT. Protein sequence: CATSEGYSGNTIYF.

This clonotype was counted a few times. The gene calls are TRBV7-6 and TRBJ2-1; TRBD2 aligns across 7 bases. This CDR3 has 15 amino acids. CDR1 and CDR2 (germline): SGHVS, FNYEAQ. J lost 0 bases, V lost 7 bases, and 6 bases had no gene match. This chain's CDR3 is CASIERELSYNEQFF. DNA of the CDR3: TGTGCCAGCATTGAGCGGGAACTCTCCTACAATGAGCAGTTCTTC.

The chain combines TRBV12-3 or TRBV12-4 with TRBJ1-5; the D gene is possibly TRBD1 (5 bases). V was trimmed by 2 bases and J by 8 bases, leaving 16 bases between them. CDR3 length: 15 amino acids. In nucleotides, the CDR3 is TGTGCCAGCAGTTTACGGCAGGGCGACGGTGAGCCCCAGCATTTT. This gives the protein CASSLRQGDGEPQHF.

This clonotype appeared many times. The chain carries TRBV28 and TRBJ1-1; D is unclear. The germline V and J ends were trimmed by 3 bases and 1 base, with 9 bases remaining between them. There are 14 residues in the CDR3. Germline V CDR1 and CDR2: MDHEN, SYDVKM. This CDR3 is CASSLIGANTEAFF. For the CDR3, the DNA is TGTGCCAGCAGTTTGATCGGAGCGAACACTGAAGCTTTCTTT.

This clonotype was counted ten times or more. The V and J genes are TRBV12-3 or TRBV12-4 and TRBJ2-1; D is unresolved. The CDR3 has 13 residues. The germline V and J ends were trimmed by 3 bases and 9 bases, with 12 bases remaining between them. This CDR3 reads CASSLGNLGEQFF. In nucleotides, the CDR3 is TGTGCCAGCAGTTTGGGAAACTTGGGTGAGCAGTTCTTC.

This clonotype has at least ten counts. The rearrangement links TRBV7-6 to TRBJ2-1; no definite D call. This CDR3 region has 17 residues. V was clipped by 5 bases and J by 5 bases, with 22 bases between them. Germline values: CDR1 SGHVS, CDR2 FNYEAQ. This CDR3 is CASSNNWAFRPHNEQFF. The CDR3 DNA is TGTGCCAGCAGCAACAACTGGGCATTTAGGCCCCACAATGAGCAGTTCTTC.

This clonotype came up a few times. The chain joins TRBV14 to TRBJ2-1, with 8 bases aligning to TRBD2. This CDR3 is built from 16 residues. V lost 1 base to trimming and J lost 4 bases; unmatched junction nucleotides: 6. Germline V CDR1 and CDR2: SGHDN, FVKESK. The CDR3 nucleotides are TGTGCCAGCAGCCAAGCCGGGAGGGCCTCTTACAATGAGCAGTTCTTC. Its translation is CASSQAGRASYNEQFF.

The rearrangement uses TRBV9 and TRBJ1-5; D is ambiguous. Germline V gene sequence: CDR1 SGDLS, CDR2 YYNGEE. V lost 4 bases to trimming and J lost 4 bases, with 18 bases between them. This CDR3 spans 16 amino acids. The CDR3 region is CASSQKWAVRNQPQHF. For the CDR3, the DNA is TGTGCCAGCAGCCAGAAGTGGGCCGTACGAAATCAGCCCCAGCATTTT.

This clonotype was seen ten or more times. CDR3 amino acids: CASSFNRGFRNEQFF. The CDR3 region has the DNA TGTGCCAGCAGCTTTAACAGGGGGTTTAGAAATGAGCAGTTCTTC. The gene calls are TRBV11-2 and TRBJ2-1, with 8 bases aligning to TRBD1. With 3 bases clipped from V and 7 bases from J, the junction kept 8 bases outside the gene matches. The CDR3 has 15 residues. Germline loops: CDR1 SGHAT, CDR2 FQNNGV.

This clonotype has only a few counts. The chain joins TRBV3-1 to TRBJ2-2, with unresolved D. This CDR3 is built from 15 residues. Germline V gene sequence: CDR1 LGHDT, CDR2 YNNKEL (reference sequence). The germline V and J ends were trimmed by 3 bases and 9 bases, with 17 bases remaining between them. Here the CDR3 DNA reads TGTGCCAGCAGCCATTGTCTCCTAGGAGTCTGGGAGCTGTTTTTT. Protein product: CASSHCLLGVWELFF.

V is TRBV3-1 and J is TRBJ2-1; a weak D match, TRBD2 (6 bases). V was shortened by 4 bases and J by 3 bases, with 10 bases between the two germline ends. CDR1 and CDR2 from the germline V gene are LGHDT and YNNKEL (reference sequence). The CDR3 consists of 14 residues. The CDR3 sequence is CASSLSGDYNEQFF. CDR3 sequence (DNA): TGTGCCAGCAGCCTTAGCGGAGACTACAATGAGCAGTTCTTC.

The DNA for the CDR3 is TGTGCCAGTAGTACTACAGAGGAAACTAAGTTCTTC. Its translation: CASSTTEETKFF. The chain joins TRBV19 to TRBJ2-1; no definite D call. The ends were cut back, 4 bases at V and 14 bases at J, with 15 bases in the middle. There are 12 residues in the CDR3. CDR1 LNHDA and CDR2 SQIVND come from the germline V gene (reference sequence).

Ten or more counts support this clonotype. This chain connects TRBV20-1 to TRBJ2-2; the D call may be TRBD1 or TRBD2 (5 bases each). The germline gives CDR1 DFQATT, CDR2 SNEGSKA (reference sequence). Trimming removed 5 bases at V and 9 bases at J, with 13 bases between. This CDR3 is built from 12 residues. CDR3 nucleotide sequence: TGCAGTGCTCGGGACGACGCCCGGGAGCTGTTTTTT. It specifies CSARDDARELFF.

This clonotype was picked up many times. This chain joins TRBV5-1 and TRBJ2-7; D is perhaps TRBD1 (5 bases). CDR1 is SGHRS and CDR2 is YFSETQ in the germline V gene. Trimming shortened V by 4 bases and J by 7 bases, and 15 bases separated the two germline ends. This CDR3 has 13 amino acids. The chain's CDR3 is CASSAEFDREQYF. The CDR3 DNA reads as TGCGCCAGCAGCGCCGAATTTGACAGAGAGCAGTACTTC.

This clonotype was observed a handful of times. The chain recombines TRBV18 with TRBJ2-7; 7 bases match TRBD1. The CDR3 runs 15 residues. CDR1 and CDR2 (germline): KGHSH, LQKENI. V trimming: 1 base; J trimming: 5 bases; junction bases outside the gene matches: 8. The CDR3 nucleotides are TGTGCCAGCTCACCACTAGGGACAGAGACCCACGAGCAGTACTTC. It yields the protein CASSPLGTETHEQYF.

This clonotype was seen a handful of times. The chain couples TRBV3-1 to TRBJ1-2; 9 bases map to TRBD1. V was clipped by 3 bases and J by 6 bases; unmatched bases: 2. This CDR3 spans 13 amino acids. Germline V CDR1 and CDR2: LGHDT, YNNKEL (reference sequence). CDR3 in amino acids: CASSHRTGDGYTF. The CDR3 bases are TGTGCCAGCAGCCATAGGACAGGGGATGGCTACACCTTC.

This clonotype appeared a few times. This chain uses TRBV24-1 with TRBJ2-7, with D tentatively TRBD2 (6 bases). The germline CDR1 and CDR2 sequences are KGHDR and SFDVKD. This CDR3 contains 14 residues. The V and J ends lost 4 bases and 4 bases respectively, with 13 bases between them. In DNA form, the CDR3 reads TGTGCCACCAGTGACTCCTCCGGGAGATACGAGCAGTACTTC. Translated, it gives CATSDSSGRYEQYF.

The chain is built from TRBV4-1 and TRBJ1-5, with TRBD1 as a possible D gene (6 bases). Germline values: CDR1 MGHRA, CDR2 YSYEKL. V lost 0 bases and J lost 4, with 13 bases in between. The CDR3 is made up of 16 amino acids. The CDR3 DNA is TGCGCCAGCAGCCAAGAGGGGGCAGGGCGAAATCAGCCCCAGCATTTT. As protein: CASSQEGAGRNQPQHF.

This clonotype was seen a handful of times. V usage is TRBV28 and J usage is TRBJ2-1; 9 bases are a match to TRBD1. Looked up from germline, CDR1 is MDHEN and CDR2 is SYDVKM. J was trimmed by 12 bases and V by 4 bases; bases with no gene match: 22. This CDR3 comprises 18 residues. The CDR3 region has the DNA TGTGCCAGCAGTTCTGCTGGACAGGGGACTCCCCACCGGTTTGGGCAGTTCTTC. Its translation: CASSSAGQGTPHRFGQFF.

This clonotype appeared a few times. The chain couples TRBV2 to TRBJ2-1, with 8 bases matching TRBD2. After removal of 8 bases from V and 1 base from J, the junction contained 10 bases not matched to a gene. The CDR3 runs 16 residues. Germline values: CDR1 SNHLY, CDR2 FYNNEI. The CDR3 here is CASPASGGPSYNEQFF. The DNA of the CDR3 is TGTGCCAGCCCAGCTTCGGGAGGGCCTTCCTACAATGAGCAGTTCTTC.

In this sample, this clonotype turned up many times. CDR3 loop: CSAQVSYNEQFF. The CDR3 DNA reads as TGCAGCGCTCAGGTCAGTTACAATGAGCAGTTCTTC. The rearrangement joins TRBV29-1 to TRBJ2-1; no firm D call. The CDR3 sequence is 12 residues long. The germline V gene encodes CDR1 SQVTM and CDR2 ANQGSEA. The V gene lost 7 bases and the J gene lost 4 bases, with 11 bases spanning the gap.

This chain connects TRBV28 to TRBJ2-5; D remains unclear. The CDR3 extends over 14 amino acids. Per the germline V gene, CDR1 is MDHEN and CDR2 is SYDVKM. V lost 3 bases to trimming and J lost 4 bases, with 12 bases between them. The CDR3 is CASSFRKLRETQYF. Written as DNA, the CDR3 is TGTGCCAGCAGTTTTAGGAAATTAAGAGAGACCCAGTACTTC.

There are a few counts of this clonotype. The chain joins TRBV28 to TRBJ1-5; D call uncertain. Germline CDR1 and CDR2: MDHEN and SYDVKM. The CDR3 spans 14 residues. Trimming removed 2 bases from V and 3 bases from J, with 8 bases in between. CDR3 region: CASSLGRPNQPQHF. The CDR3 DNA follows: TGTGCCAGCAGTTTAGGCAGACCCAATCAGCCCCAGCATTTT. The full variable domain, with the rest looked up from reference TRBV28 and TRBJ1-5, is DVKVTQSSRYLVKRTGEKVFLECVQDMDHENMFWYRQDPGLGLRLIYFSYDVKMKEKGDIPEGYSVSREKKERFSLILESASTNQTSMYLCASSLGRPNQPQHFGDGTRLSIL.